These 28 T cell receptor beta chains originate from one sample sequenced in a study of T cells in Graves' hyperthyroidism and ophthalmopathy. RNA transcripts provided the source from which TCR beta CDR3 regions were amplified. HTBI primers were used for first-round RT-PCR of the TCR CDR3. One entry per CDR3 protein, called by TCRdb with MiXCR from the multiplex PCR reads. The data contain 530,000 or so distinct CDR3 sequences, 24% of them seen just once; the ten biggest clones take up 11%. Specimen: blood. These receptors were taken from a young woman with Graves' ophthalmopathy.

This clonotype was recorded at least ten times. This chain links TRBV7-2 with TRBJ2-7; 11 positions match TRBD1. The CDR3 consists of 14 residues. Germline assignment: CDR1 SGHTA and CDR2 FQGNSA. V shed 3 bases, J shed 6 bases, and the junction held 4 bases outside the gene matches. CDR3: CASSFGTGGIEQYF. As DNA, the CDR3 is TGTGCCAGCAGCTTCGGGACAGGGGGGATCGAGCAGTACTTC.

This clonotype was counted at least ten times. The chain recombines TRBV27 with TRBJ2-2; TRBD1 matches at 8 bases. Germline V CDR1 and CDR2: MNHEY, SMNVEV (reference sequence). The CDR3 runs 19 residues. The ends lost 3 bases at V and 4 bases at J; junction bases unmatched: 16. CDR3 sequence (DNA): TGTGCCAGCAGTTTCTTATCCCCAGATGACAGGGGAAGCACCGGGGAGCTGTTTTTT. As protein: CASSFLSPDDRGSTGELFF.

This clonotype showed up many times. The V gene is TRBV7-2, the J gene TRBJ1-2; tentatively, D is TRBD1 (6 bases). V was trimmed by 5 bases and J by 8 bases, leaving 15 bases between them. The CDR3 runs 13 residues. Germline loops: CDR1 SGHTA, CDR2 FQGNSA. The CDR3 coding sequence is TGTGCCAGCAGCAAGCGGGACATCCAGGGCTACACCTTC. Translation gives CASSKRDIQGYTF.

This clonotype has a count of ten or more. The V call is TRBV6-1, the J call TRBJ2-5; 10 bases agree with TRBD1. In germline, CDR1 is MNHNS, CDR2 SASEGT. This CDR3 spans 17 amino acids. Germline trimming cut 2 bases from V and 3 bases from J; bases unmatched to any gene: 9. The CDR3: CASSESRWTGGEETQYF. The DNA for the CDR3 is TGTGCCAGCAGTGAATCGCGGTGGACAGGGGGAGAAGAGACCCAGTACTTC.

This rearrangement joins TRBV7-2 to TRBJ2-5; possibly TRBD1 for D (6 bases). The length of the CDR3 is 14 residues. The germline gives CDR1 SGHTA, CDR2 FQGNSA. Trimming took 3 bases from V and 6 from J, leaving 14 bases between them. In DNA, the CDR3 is TGTGCCAGCAGCTTTCCCGGGACACCACAGACCCAGTACTTC. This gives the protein CASSFPGTPQTQYF.

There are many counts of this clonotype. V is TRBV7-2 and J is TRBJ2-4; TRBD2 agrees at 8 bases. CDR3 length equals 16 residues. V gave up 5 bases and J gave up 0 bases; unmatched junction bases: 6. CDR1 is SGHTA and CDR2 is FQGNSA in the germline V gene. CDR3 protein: CASSPISGVAKNIQYF. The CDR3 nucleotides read TGTGCCAGCAGCCCGATTAGCGGGGTAGCCAAAAACATTCAGTACTTC.

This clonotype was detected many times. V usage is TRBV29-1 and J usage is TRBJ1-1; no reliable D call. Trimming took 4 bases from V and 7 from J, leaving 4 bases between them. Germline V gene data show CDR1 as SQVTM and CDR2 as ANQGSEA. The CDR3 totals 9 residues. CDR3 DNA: TGCAGCGTTGGGAGTGAAGCTTTCTTT. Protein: CSVGSEAFF.

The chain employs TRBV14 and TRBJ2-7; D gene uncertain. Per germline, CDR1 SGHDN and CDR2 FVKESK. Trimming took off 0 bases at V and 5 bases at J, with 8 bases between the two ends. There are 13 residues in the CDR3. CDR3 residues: CASSQDAYHEQYF. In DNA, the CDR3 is TGTGCCAGCAGCCAAGATGCATACCACGAGCAGTACTTC.

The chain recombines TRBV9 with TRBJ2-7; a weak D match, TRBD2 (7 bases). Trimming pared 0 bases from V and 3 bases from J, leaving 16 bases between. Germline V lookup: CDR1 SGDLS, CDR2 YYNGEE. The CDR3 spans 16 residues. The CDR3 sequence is CASSVGSSGGYYEQYV. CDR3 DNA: TGTGCCAGCAGCGTAGGGAGTTCGGGGGGCTACTACGAGCAGTACGTC.

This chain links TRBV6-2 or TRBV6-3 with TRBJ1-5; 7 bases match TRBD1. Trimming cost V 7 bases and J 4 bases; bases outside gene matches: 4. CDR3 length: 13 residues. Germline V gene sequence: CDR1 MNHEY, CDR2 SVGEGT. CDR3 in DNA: TGTGCCAGCACCGGACAGGAGAATCAGCCCCAGCATTTT. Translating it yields CASTGQENQPQHF.

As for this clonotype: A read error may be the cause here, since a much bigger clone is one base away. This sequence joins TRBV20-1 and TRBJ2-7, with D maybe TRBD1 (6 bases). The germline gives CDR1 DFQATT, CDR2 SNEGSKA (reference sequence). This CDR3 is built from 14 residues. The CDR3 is CSARGPGHSYDQYF. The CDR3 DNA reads TGCAGTGCTAGAGGCCCGGGACACTCCTACGATCAGTACTTC.

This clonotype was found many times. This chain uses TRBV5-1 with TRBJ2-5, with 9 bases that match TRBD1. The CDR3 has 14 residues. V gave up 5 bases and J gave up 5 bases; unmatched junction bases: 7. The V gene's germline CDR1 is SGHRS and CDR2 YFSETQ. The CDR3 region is CASSSGTGFETQYF. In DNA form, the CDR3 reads TGCGCCAGCAGTTCCGGGACAGGGTTCGAGACCCAGTACTTC.

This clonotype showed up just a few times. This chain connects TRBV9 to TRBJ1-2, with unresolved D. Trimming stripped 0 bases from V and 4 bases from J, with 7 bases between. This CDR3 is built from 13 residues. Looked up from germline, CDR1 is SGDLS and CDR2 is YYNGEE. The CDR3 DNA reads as TGTGCCAGCAGCGTAGGGGCGGGCTATGGCTACACCTTC. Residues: CASSVGAGYGYTF.

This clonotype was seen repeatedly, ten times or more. The CDR3 nucleotides are TGTGCCAGCAGCCGCGGGGGGACACCAACCTACGAGCAGTACTTC. Its translation: CASSRGGTPTYEQYF. This rearrangement joins TRBV6-1 to TRBJ2-7; 8 bases line up with TRBD2. J lost 2 bases, V lost 6 bases, and 9 bases had no gene match. The CDR3 has 15 amino acids. The germline V gene has CDR1 MNHNS and CDR2 SASEGT.

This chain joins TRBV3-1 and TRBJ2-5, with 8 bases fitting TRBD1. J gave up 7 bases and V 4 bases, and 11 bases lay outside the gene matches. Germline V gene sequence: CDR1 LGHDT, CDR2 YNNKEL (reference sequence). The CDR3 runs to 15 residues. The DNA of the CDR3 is TGTGCCAGCAGCCCCAGACAGGGGACCAAGAGGACCCAGTACTTC. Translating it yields CASSPRQGTKRTQYF.

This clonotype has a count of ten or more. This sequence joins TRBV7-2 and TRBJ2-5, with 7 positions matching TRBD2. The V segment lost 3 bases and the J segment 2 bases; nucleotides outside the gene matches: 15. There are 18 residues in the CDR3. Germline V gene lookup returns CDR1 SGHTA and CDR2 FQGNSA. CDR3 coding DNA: TGTGCCAGCAGCTTCGCCTCATCACTAGCGATAATTCAAGAGACCCAGTACTTC. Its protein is CASSFASSLAIIQETQYF.

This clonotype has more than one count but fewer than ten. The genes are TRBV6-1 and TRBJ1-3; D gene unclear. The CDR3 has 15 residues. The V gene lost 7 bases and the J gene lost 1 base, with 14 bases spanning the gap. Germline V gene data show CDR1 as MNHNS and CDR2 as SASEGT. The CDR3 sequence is CASTPVHGSGNTIYF. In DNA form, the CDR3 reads TGTGCCAGCACTCCGGTCCATGGATCTGGAAACACCATATATTTT.

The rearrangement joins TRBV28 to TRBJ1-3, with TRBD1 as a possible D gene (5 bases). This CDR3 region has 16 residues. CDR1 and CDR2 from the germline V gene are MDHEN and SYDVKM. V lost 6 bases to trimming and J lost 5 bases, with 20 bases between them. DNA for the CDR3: TGTGCCAGCAGCTCACCGTTATACAGGCCTCGAAACACCATATATTTT. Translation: CASSSPLYRPRNTIYF.

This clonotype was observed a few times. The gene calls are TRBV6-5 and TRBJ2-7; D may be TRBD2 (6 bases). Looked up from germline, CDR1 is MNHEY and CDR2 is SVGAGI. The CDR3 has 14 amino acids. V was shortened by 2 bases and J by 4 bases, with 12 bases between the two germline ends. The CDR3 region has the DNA TGTGCCAGCAGTTACGCTGGCGGGGAGTACGAGCAGTACTTC. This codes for CASSYAGGEYEQYF.

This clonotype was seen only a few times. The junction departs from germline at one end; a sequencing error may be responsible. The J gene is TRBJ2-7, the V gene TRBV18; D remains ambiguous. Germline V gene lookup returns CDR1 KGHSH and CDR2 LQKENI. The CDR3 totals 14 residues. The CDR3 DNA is TGTGCCATCTCACTCCAATTGTGGTCCTACGAGCAGTACTTC. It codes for CAISLQLWSYEQYF.

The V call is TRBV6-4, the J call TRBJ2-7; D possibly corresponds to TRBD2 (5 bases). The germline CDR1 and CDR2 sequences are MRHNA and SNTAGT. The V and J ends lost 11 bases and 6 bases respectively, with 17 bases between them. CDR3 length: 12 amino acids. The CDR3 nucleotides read TGTGCCTACGGTGCGGGTACGGTCGAGCAGTACTTC. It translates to CAYGAGTVEQYF.

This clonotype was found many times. The CDR3 nucleotides read TGTGCCAGCAGCTTGGGGTACAGGGCGTACGAGCAGTACTTC. It yields the protein CASSLGYRAYEQYF. This chain uses TRBV5-5 with TRBJ2-7, with D possibly matching TRBD1 (6 bases). The CDR3 is 14 residues long. Germline V gene sequence: CDR1 SGHKS, CDR2 YYEKEE (reference sequence). V gave up 0 bases and J gave up 4 bases, with 11 bases separating them.

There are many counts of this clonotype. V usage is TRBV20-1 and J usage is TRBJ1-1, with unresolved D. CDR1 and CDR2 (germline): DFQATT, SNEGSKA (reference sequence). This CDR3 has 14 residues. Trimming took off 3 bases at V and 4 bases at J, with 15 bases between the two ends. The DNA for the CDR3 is TGCAGTGCTAGTGAGGGCAGTTTGGGCACTGAAGCTTTCTTT. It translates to CSASEGSLGTEAFF.

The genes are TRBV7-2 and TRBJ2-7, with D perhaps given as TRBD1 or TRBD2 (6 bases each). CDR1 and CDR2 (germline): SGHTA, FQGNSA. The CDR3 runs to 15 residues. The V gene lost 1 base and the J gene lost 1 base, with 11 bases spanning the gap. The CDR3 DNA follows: TGTGCCAGCAGCTTAGGGGGGCTAGCGTCCTACGAGCAGTACTTC. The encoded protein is CASSLGGLASYEQYF.

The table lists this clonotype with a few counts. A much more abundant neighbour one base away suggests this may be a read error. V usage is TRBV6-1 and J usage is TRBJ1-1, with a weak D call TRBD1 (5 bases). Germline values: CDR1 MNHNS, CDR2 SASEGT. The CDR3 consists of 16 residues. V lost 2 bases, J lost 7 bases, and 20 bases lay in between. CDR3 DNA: TGTGCCAGCAGTGAAAAGAGGGATCAGGGAGTCCTTGAAGCTTTCTTT. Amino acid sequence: CASSEKRDQGVLEAFF.

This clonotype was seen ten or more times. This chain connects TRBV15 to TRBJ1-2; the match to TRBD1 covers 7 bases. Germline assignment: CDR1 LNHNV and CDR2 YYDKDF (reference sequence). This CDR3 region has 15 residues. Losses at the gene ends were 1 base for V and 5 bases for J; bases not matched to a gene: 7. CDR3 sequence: CATSRATTGVYGYTF. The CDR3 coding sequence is TGTGCCACCAGCAGAGCAACTACAGGGGTGTATGGCTACACCTTC.

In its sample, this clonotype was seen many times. CDR3 residues: CSAGTGFQETQYF. CDR3 nucleotide sequence: TGCAGTGCCGGGACAGGGTTCCAAGAGACCCAGTACTTC. The chain recombines TRBV20-1 with TRBJ2-5, with TRBD1 identical over 9 bases. The CDR3 loop spans 13 amino acids. Germline CDR1 is DFQATT and CDR2 is SNEGSKA (reference sequence). V dropped 6 bases and J dropped 1; count of bases not matched to a gene: 3.

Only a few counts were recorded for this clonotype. The CDR3 bases are TGTGCCAGCAGCCTTCGGACTAGCGGGTTCCAAGAGACCCAGTACTTC. Translation: CASSLRTSGFQETQYF. V gene TRBV9 combines with J gene TRBJ2-5; 11 bases match TRBD2. Germline loops: CDR1 SGDLS, CDR2 YYNGEE. With V trimmed by 4 bases and J by 1 base, 6 bases remained unmatched. CDR3 length: 16 amino acids. The full variable domain, with the rest looked up from reference TRBV9 and TRBJ2-5, is DSGVTQTPKHLITATGQRVTLRCSPRSGDLSVYWYQQSLDQGLQFLIQYYNGEERAKGNILERFSAQQFPDLHSELNLSSLELGDSALYFCASSLRTSGFQETQYFGPGTRLLVL.